This T cell receptor (beta chain) was documented in a study of CD8 T cells in Susac syndrome. On the study more broadly: When their blood was taken, patients with Susac syndrome were therapy-naive, taking corticosteroids, or taking intravenous immunoglobulin alone.

Study-level findings and limits: It was acknowledged in the study that its TCR sequencing and HLA analysis involved a relatively small number of individuals. The CD4+ T cell repertoires in Susac syndrome did not show any clonal expansion.

In contrast to the negatively isolated CD8+ and CD4+ T cells, TEMRA cells were FACS-enriched. After extraction with the RNeasy kit, about 0.5 to 1 ug of the RNA was reverse transcribed using random hexamers. TCRdb re-called the immunoSEQ multiplex PCR reads with MiXCR, one entry per CDR3 protein. The table includes 240,000 or so distinct CDR3 sequences, roughly 95% detected once. Comments on this clonotype: Its cognate antigen is unknown.

The sequencing sample was made of CD4+ T cells from PBMCs. This TCR derives from a human donor with Susac syndrome.

CDR3 nucleotide sequence: TGTGCCAGCAGCCTGGCCCCAAACACTGAAGCTTTCTTT. This sequence encodes CASSLAPNTEAFF. The chain couples TRBV7-9 to TRBJ1-1; D remains ambiguous. V lost 5 bases, J lost 2 bases, and 9 bases lay in between. CDR3 length: 13 residues. Per germline, CDR1 SEHNR and CDR2 FQNEAQ (reference sequence). The full variable domain, with the rest looked up from reference TRBV7-9 and TRBJ1-1, is DTGVSQNPRHKITKRGQNVTFRCDPISEHNRLYWYRQTLGQGPEFLTYFQNEAQLEKSRLLSDRFSAERPKGSFSTLEIQRTEQGDSAMYLCASSLAPNTEAFFGQGTRLTVV.